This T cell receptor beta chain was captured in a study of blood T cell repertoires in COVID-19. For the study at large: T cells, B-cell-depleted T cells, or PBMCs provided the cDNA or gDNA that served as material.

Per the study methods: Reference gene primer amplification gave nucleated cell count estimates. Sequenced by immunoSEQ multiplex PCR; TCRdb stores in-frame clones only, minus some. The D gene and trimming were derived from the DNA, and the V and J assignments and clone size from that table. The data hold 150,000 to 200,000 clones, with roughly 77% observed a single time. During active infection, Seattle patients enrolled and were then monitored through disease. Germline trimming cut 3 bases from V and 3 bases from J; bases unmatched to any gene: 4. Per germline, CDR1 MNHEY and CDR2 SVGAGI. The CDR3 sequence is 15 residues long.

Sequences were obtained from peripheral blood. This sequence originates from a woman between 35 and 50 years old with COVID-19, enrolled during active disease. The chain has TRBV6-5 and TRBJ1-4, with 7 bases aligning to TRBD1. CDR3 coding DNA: TGTGCCAGCAGTTATAGCGGGACAGCTAATGAAAAACTGTTTTTT. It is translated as CASSYSGTANEKLFF.